This TCR beta chain was observed in a study of blood T cell repertoires in COVID-19. About the research overall: Whether acute or convalescent, the COVID-19 samples came from the United States, Italy and Spain. T cells, B-cell-depleted T cells, or PBMCs supplied cDNA or gDNA.

With 0 bases removed from V and 6 bases from J, the gap between germline ends came to 7 bases. The CDR3 length is 14 residues. Looked up from germline, CDR1 is SGHNT and CDR2 is YYREEE (reference sequence). Original data processing: Amplification of reference gene primers was used by the study to estimate nucleated cell counts. Sequencing used immunoSEQ multiplex PCR; TCRdb keeps in-frame clones, though not all of them. From that table come the V and J calls and clone size; the DNA was used to work out D and trimming. The data show about 46,000 clones, approximately 88% seen once. This sequence originates from a human donor with active COVID-19. The donor label of this sample is uncertain. The rearrangement uses TRBV5-4 and TRBJ1-6; maybe TRBD1 (6 bases). Sequenced sample: peripheral blood. The CDR3 DNA follows: TGTGCCAGCAGCTTGGCCAGGGGTAATTCACCCCTCCACTTT. This encodes CASSLARGNSPLHF.